The source of this TCR beta chain is a study of cytomegalovirus exposure and HLA in healthy donors. Primers for the PCR totalled 60 Vbeta and 13 Jbeta. Profiling relied on immunoSEQ multiplex PCR, and the TCRdb table lists in-frame clones only, not all of them. With approximately 120,000 clones in the sample, the ten largest clones hold 2% to 2.5%. The V end lost 8 bases, the J end lost 7 bases, and 14 bases lay between the germline ends. Per the germline V gene, CDR1 is SEHNR and CDR2 is FQNEAQ (reference sequence). This CDR3 is 13 amino acids long. On this clone: Its target is unknown.

Study observations and caveats: Roughly uniform sequencing depth across donors was assumed, possibly incorrectly. According to a later analysis, donors in an Asian-associated ancestry cluster reportedly had fewer N-insertions than the roughly 670-donor mean. Common viral pathogens (according to a later analysis) appeared linked to several of the most significant clusters.

The V and J genes are TRBV7-9 and TRBJ2-2; D uncertain. The receptor was derived from a man aged 35-49 years in good health and CMV-seronegative. The specimen sequenced was PBMCs. CDR3: CASLAEIGGELFF. The CDR3 DNA sequence: TGTGCCAGCTTGGCGGAAATTGGCGGGGAGCTGTTTTTT.